Following are 25 T cell receptor beta chains from one sample sequenced in a study of cytomegalovirus exposure and HLA in healthy donors. The study ran its PCR with 60 Vbeta and 13 Jbeta primers. Data came from immunoSEQ multiplex PCR; TCRdb stores just in-frame clones and leaves some out. The sample consists of roughly 40,000 clones, around 50% of them appearing once. Input material: PBMCs. The receptors originated from a human donor in good health.

The chain carries TRBV4-3 and TRBJ2-7; possibly TRBD1 for D (5 bases). Trimming took 4 bases from V and 10 from J, leaving 17 bases between them. The CDR3 has 13 amino acids. CDR1 and CDR2 (germline): LGHNA, YSLEER. The CDR3 protein is CASSPILGQGQYF. The CDR3 DNA sequence: TGCGCCAGCAGCCCCATACTGGGGCAGGGTCAGTACTTC.

This clone turned up a few times. The gene calls are TRBV6-4 and TRBJ2-3; the match to TRBD2 covers 13 bases. The V gene's germline CDR1 is MRHNA and CDR2 SNTAGT. The ends lost 3 bases at V and 2 bases at J; junction bases unmatched: 5. CDR3 length: 17 amino acids. CDR3 sequence: CASSEAGLAGDTDTQYF. CDR3 in DNA: TGTGCCAGCAGTGAAGCCGGACTAGCGGGGGACACAGATACGCAGTATTTT.

This rearrangement joins TRBV6-5 to TRBJ2-4, with D tentatively TRBD2 (6 bases). V lost 3 bases to trimming and J lost 0 bases, with 12 bases between them. Germline loops: CDR1 MNHEY, CDR2 SVGAGI. The CDR3 is 16 residues long. The CDR3 here is CASSYRLAIAKNIQYF. Here the CDR3 DNA reads TGTGCCAGCAGTTATAGGCTAGCGATAGCCAAAAACATTCAGTACTTC.

The rearrangement joins TRBV7-3 to TRBJ2-5; 11 bases map to TRBD2. The CDR3 is made up of 16 amino acids. Losses at the gene ends were 5 bases for V and 4 bases for J; bases not matched to a gene: 9. Germline assignment: CDR1 SGHTA and CDR2 FQGTGA. CDR3 DNA sequence: TGTGCCAGCAGCCCCGAGATAGCGGGGGGGCGAGAGACCCAGTACTTC. This gives the protein CASSPEIAGGRETQYF.

This clone appeared a few times. The genes are TRBV7-3 and TRBJ2-1, with D possibly being TRBD2 (5 bases). Germline lookup yields CDR1 SGHTA and CDR2 FQGTGA. The CDR3 has 15 residues. Trimming took off 2 bases at V and 2 bases at J, with 10 bases between the two ends. CDR3 DNA: TGTGCCAGCAGCTTAGATCTAGCCCCCTACAATGAGCAGTTCTTC. Translated: CASSLDLAPYNEQFF.

This chain uses TRBV7-2 with TRBJ2-3, with D maybe TRBD1 (6 bases). CDR1 and CDR2 (germline): SGHTA, FQGNSA. This CDR3 region has 15 residues. The V gene lost 6 bases and the J gene lost 4 bases, with 17 bases spanning the gap. The CDR3 coding sequence is TGTGCCAGCAGAGCCTTGGGGGCCGGTGCAGATACGCAGTATTTT. It translates to CASRALGAGADTQYF.

This clone has more than one count but fewer than ten. The rearrangement links TRBV7-2 to TRBJ1-2; 10 positions agree with TRBD1. Per germline, CDR1 SGHTA and CDR2 FQGNSA. Unmatched junction bases numbered 4, after V lost 4 bases and J lost 5 bases. The CDR3 spans 14 residues. CDR3 sequence: CASSSRDRGYGYTF. Written as DNA, the CDR3 is TGTGCCAGCAGCTCCCGGGACAGGGGTTATGGCTACACCTTC.

Comments on this clone: Sequence at one end of the junction differs from germline and may be a read error. The V call is TRBV7-8, the J call TRBJ1-1, with 7 nucleotides matching TRBD1. CDR1 and CDR2 from the germline V gene are SGHVS and FQNEAQ. The CDR3 has 15 residues. CDR3 bases: TGTGCCGGCAGCTCACGACAGGGACATAACACTGAAGCTTTCTTT. It yields the protein CAGSSRQGHNTEAFF.

This clone was seen more than once but under ten times. The chain combines TRBV7-2 with TRBJ2-3; D not certain. The V gene's germline CDR1 is SGHTA and CDR2 FQGNSA. The CDR3 loop spans 14 amino acids. V was pared by 2 bases and J by 5 bases, with 11 bases between. CDR3 region: CASSLSPGRDTQYF. Here the CDR3 DNA reads TGTGCCAGCAGCTTATCCCCCGGTCGAGATACGCAGTATTTT.

The chain has TRBV7-9 and TRBJ2-7, with 12 bases aligning to TRBD1. V shed 5 bases and J 3 bases; nucleotides not matched to a gene: 17. The CDR3 contains 19 residues. In germline, CDR1 is SEHNR, CDR2 FQNEAQ (reference sequence). The CDR3 is CASSPRRGGQGALNYEQYF. The CDR3 nucleotides are TGTGCCAGCAGCCCACGACGGGGGGGACAGGGGGCACTTAACTACGAGCAGTACTTC.

This chain joins TRBV28 and TRBJ1-2; TRBD1 matches 8 bases. Germline CDR1 MDHEN, CDR2 SYDVKM. The CDR3 has 15 residues. The V gene end was trimmed by 3 bases and the J gene end by 6 bases; junction bases not matched to a gene: 9. In nucleotides, the CDR3 is TGTGCCAGCAGTTTGGACAGGGTGGGGTTCAATGGCTACACCTTC. Encoded protein: CASSLDRVGFNGYTF.

This clone was recorded only once. J is TRBJ2-1 and V is TRBV6-6, with 9 bases that match TRBD2. The CDR3 extends over 16 amino acids. Germline loops: CDR1 MNHNY, CDR2 SVGAGI (reference sequence). With 7 bases clipped from V and 0 bases from J, the junction kept 7 bases outside the gene matches. The CDR3 region is CASTGREGHSYNEQFF. The CDR3 nucleotides are TGTGCCAGCACTGGGCGGGAGGGCCACTCCTACAATGAGCAGTTCTTC.

This chain uses TRBV7-2 with TRBJ1-5, with TRBD1 identical over 9 bases. V lost 1 base, J lost 6 bases, and 4 bases stayed unmatched. Germline loops: CDR1 SGHTA, CDR2 FQGNSA. This CDR3 is built from 15 residues. CDR3 coding DNA: TGTGCCAGCAGCTTAGGGGACAGGGTGCGTCAGCCCCAGCATTTT. It is translated as CASSLGDRVRQPQHF.

The chain carries TRBV9 and TRBJ1-4, with 7 bases that match TRBD1. V lost 4 bases to trimming and J lost 4 bases; unmatched junction nucleotides: 4. The CDR3 consists of 14 residues. Germline V CDR1 and CDR2: SGDLS, YYNGEE. The CDR3 DNA reads as TGTGCCAGCAGCCCGGGACAGCTTAATGAAAAACTGTTTTTT. It encodes CASSPGQLNEKLFF.

The V gene is TRBV25-1, the J gene TRBJ2-5; 7 bases line up with TRBD1. J lost 5 bases, V lost 6 bases, and 0 bases had no gene match. CDR3 length: 11 amino acids. CDR1 and CDR2 from the germline V gene are MGHDK and SYGVNS. Here the CDR3 DNA reads TGTGCCAGCAGGGACAGGGAGACCCAGTACTTC. Translating gives CASRDRETQYF.

This clone was found a few times. The chain's CDR3 is CASRQGAGFYGYTF. Written as DNA, the CDR3 is TGTGCCAGCCGACAGGGGGCAGGATTCTATGGCTACACCTTC. This chain joins TRBV5-4 and TRBJ1-2; 10 nucleotides align to TRBD1. Germline V gene sequence: CDR1 SGHNT, CDR2 YYREEE (reference sequence). The CDR3 extends over 14 amino acids. The J segment lost 4 bases and the V segment lost 7 bases, leaving 7 bases of the junction unmatched.

Here the CDR3 reads CAWSISWTAFEAFF. DNA for the CDR3: TGTGCCTGGAGTATATCCTGGACAGCATTTGAAGCTTTCTTT. The J gene is TRBJ1-1, the V gene TRBV30, with a tentative D call TRBD1 (6 bases). The length of the CDR3 is 14 residues. Germline lookup yields CDR1 GTSNPN and CDR2 SVGIG (reference sequence). V gave up 2 bases and J gave up 7 bases, with 17 bases separating them.

This clone has a handful of counts. The chain links TRBV4-3 to TRBJ2-5; 10 nucleotides match TRBD2. V lost 8 bases to trimming and J lost 5 bases; unmatched junction nucleotides: 17. Germline CDR1 is LGHNA and CDR2 is YSLEER. This CDR3 is built from 17 residues. The CDR3 protein is CASAKDFERGGRETQYF. The CDR3 nucleotides are TGCGCCAGCGCCAAAGATTTCGAGCGGGGGGGACGGGAGACCCAGTACTTC.

V usage is TRBV18 and J usage is TRBJ1-6; no firm D call. Germline V lookup: CDR1 KGHSH, CDR2 LQKENI. The V end was cut by 6 bases, the J end by 11 bases, with 14 bases between. The length of the CDR3 is 13 residues. CDR3 region: CASSLEGPTPLHF. The CDR3 DNA is TGTGCCAGCTCCCTCGAGGGTCCTACACCCCTCCACTTT.

This clone has only one observation. The chain is built from TRBV7-9 and TRBJ2-2; 9 bases map to TRBD2. Germline V lookup: CDR1 SEHNR, CDR2 FQNEAQ (reference sequence). The length of the CDR3 is 16 residues. Losses at the gene ends were 6 bases for V and 5 bases for J; bases not matched to a gene: 10. The CDR3 loop reads CASSSSGGRVTGELFF. The CDR3 DNA reads TGTGCCAGCAGTTCAAGCGGCGGGAGGGTTACCGGGGAGCTGTTTTTT.

The V gene is TRBV7-2, the J gene TRBJ2-1; D call uncertain. This CDR3 spans 15 amino acids. Per germline, CDR1 SGHTA and CDR2 FQGNSA. Trimming stripped 3 bases from V and 1 base from J, with 10 bases between. The CDR3 nucleotides read TGTGCCAGCAGCTTTAGTCAGCGTTCCTACAATGAGCAGTTCTTC. Translating gives CASSFSQRSYNEQFF.

The chain links TRBV14 to TRBJ2-7; TRBD2 is a possible D gene (5 bases). The CDR3 sequence is 14 residues long. CDR1 and CDR2 from the germline V gene are SGHDN and FVKESK. V was pared by 4 bases and J by 2 bases, with 12 bases between. CDR3 in amino acids: CASSLLGMTYEQYF. The DNA of the CDR3 is TGTGCCAGCAGCCTTCTCGGGATGACCTACGAGCAGTACTTC.

This clone showed up just once. The J gene is TRBJ2-7, the V gene TRBV10-3; 10 bases match TRBD1. CDR1 ENHRY and CDR2 SYGVKD come from the germline V gene. V shed 0 bases and J 3 bases; nucleotides not matched to a gene: 11. This CDR3 has 18 amino acids. The CDR3 loop reads CAISESKILGQGNYEQYF. The CDR3 region has the DNA TGTGCCATCAGTGAGTCTAAAATCCTGGGACAGGGGAACTACGAGCAGTACTTC.

This chain connects TRBV11-3 to TRBJ2-2; D perhaps matches TRBD1 (6 bases). V dropped 5 bases and J dropped 9 bases, with 13 bases sitting between them. CDR1 SGHNT and CDR2 YENEEA come from the germline V gene. The CDR3 contains 13 residues. CDR3 sequence reads: CASSPRGSRELFF. The CDR3 DNA follows: TGTGCCAGCAGCCCCAGGGGTAGCCGGGAGCTGTTTTTT. Supplemented by reference TRBV11-3 and TRBJ2-2, the full variable domain reads EAGVVQSPRYKIIEKKQPVAFWCNPISGHNTLYWYLQNLGQGPELLIRYENEEAVDDSQLPKDRFSAERLKGVDSTLKIQPAELGDSAVYLCASSPRGSRELFFGEGSRLTVL.

The chain links TRBV14 to TRBJ1-2; 9 bases map to TRBD1. The CDR3 contains 15 residues. Germline V lookup: CDR1 SGHDN, CDR2 FVKESK. The V gene end was trimmed by 2 bases and the J gene end by 5 bases; junction bases not matched to a gene: 6. The CDR3 sequence is CASSQYTGTGYGYTF. CDR3 DNA: TGTGCCAGCAGCCAATATACCGGGACAGGGTATGGCTACACCTTC.